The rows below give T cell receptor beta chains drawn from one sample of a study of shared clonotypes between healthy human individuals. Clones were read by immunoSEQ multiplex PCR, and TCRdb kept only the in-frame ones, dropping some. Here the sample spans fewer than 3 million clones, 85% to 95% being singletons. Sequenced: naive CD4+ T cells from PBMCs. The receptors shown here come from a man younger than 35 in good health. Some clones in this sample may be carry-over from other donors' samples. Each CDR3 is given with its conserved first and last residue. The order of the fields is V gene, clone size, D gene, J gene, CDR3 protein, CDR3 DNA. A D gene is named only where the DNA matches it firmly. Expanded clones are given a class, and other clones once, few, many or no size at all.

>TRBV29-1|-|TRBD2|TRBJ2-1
CSVELVSGGLLNEQFF
TGCAGCGTTGAATTGGTGTCGGGAGGGTTATTAAATGAGCAGTTCTTC
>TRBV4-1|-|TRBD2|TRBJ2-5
CASSQEGGNGETQYF
TGCGCCAGCAGCCAAGAGGGGGGGAATGGAGAGACCCAGTACTTC
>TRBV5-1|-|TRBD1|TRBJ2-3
CASSFRTGDSTDTQYF
TGCGCCAGCAGCTTCCGGACAGGGGACTCCACAGATACGCAGTATTTT
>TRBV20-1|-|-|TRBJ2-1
CSAILAVEQFF
TGCAGTGCTATCTTAGCGGTGGAGCAGTTCTTC
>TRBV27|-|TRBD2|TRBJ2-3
CASSLLGLAGGSDTQYF
TGTGCCAGCAGTTTATTAGGGCTAGCGGGAGGTTCAGATACGCAGTATTTT
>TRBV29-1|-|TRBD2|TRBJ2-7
CSVEGRGLSSYEQYF
TGCAGCGTTGAGGGGCGGGGGTTAAGCTCCTACGAGCAGTACTTC
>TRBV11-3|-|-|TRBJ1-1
CASSLRGGNTEAFF
TGTGCCAGCAGCTTACGGGGAGGTAACACTGAAGCTTTCTTT
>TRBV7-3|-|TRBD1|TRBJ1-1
CASSTARGDEAFF
TGTGCCAGCAGCACCGCCAGGGGGGATGAAGCTTTCTTT
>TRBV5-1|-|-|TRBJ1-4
CASSSLRGSNEKLFF
TGCGCCAGCAGCTCGCTGCGGGGGTCCAATGAAAAACTGTTTTTT
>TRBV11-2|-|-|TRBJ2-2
CASSSTQGTGELFF
TGTGCCAGCAGCTCCACGCAGGGGACCGGGGAGCTGTTTTTT
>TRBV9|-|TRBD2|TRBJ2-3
CASSVSGRADTQYF
TGTGCCAGCAGCGTTAGCGGGAGGGCAGATACGCAGTATTTT
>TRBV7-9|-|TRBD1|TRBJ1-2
CASSLAGQGAGGYTF
TGTGCCAGCAGCTTAGCCGGTCAGGGGGCTGGTGGCTACACCTTC
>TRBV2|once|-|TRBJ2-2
CASSVSPGRGELFF
TGTGCCAGCAGTGTATCCCCGGGAAGAGGGGAGCTGTTTTTT
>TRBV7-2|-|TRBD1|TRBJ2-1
CASSLGGQGSDEQFF
TGTGCCAGCAGCTTAGGGGGACAGGGGAGCGACGAGCAGTTCTTC
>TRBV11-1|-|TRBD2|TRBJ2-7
CASRGGSSYEQYF
TGTGCCAGCCGAGGCGGGAGCTCCTACGAGCAGTACTTC
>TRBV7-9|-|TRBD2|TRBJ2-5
CASSAAGEETQYF
TGTGCCAGCAGTGCAGCGGGAGAAGAGACCCAGTACTTC
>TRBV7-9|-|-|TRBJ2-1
CASSLIGPNEQFF
TGTGCCAGCAGCTTAATAGGACCCAATGAGCAGTTCTTC
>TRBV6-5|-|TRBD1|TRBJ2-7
CASSYSGQGANEQYF
TGTGCCAGCAGTTACTCCGGACAGGGGGCTAACGAGCAGTACTTC
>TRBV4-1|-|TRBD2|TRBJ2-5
CASSPRGNAGRTQYF
TGCGCCAGCAGCCCGCGGGGGAACGCGGGACGGACCCAGTACTTC
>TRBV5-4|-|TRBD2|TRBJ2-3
CASTSGTSGFESRDTQYF
TGTGCCAGCACCTCCGGGACTAGCGGCTTTGAGAGCCGTGATACGCAGTATTTT
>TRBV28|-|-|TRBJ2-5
CASGRGVAQETQYF
TGTGCCAGCGGCCGAGGGGTGGCCCAAGAGACCCAGTACTTC
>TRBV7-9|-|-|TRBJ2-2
CASSLEAWGRARTGELFF
TGTGCCAGCAGCTTGGAGGCTTGGGGCAGGGCTAGGACCGGGGAGCTGTTTTTT
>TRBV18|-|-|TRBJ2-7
CASSQLGGPGAYEQYF
TGTGCCAGCTCCCAATTAGGGGGCCCGGGAGCCTACGAGCAGTACTTC
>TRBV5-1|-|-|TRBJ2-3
CASSPGADTQYF
TGCGCCAGCAGCCCGGGGGCCGATACGCAGTATTTT
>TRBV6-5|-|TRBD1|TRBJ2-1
CASSYVWTGSINEQFF
TGTGCCAGCAGTTACGTGTGGACAGGGTCCATCAATGAGCAGTTCTTC
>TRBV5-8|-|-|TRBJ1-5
CASSLGSPNSNQPQHF
TGTGCCAGCAGCTTGGGGAGCCCGAATAGCAATCAGCCCCAGCATTTT
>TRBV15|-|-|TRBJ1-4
CATSPTSTNEKLFF
TGTGCCACCAGCCCCACATCAACTAATGAAAAACTGTTTTTT
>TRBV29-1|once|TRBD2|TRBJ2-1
CSVVKGAVGLAGYNEQFF
TGCAGCGTTGTAAAGGGTGCTGTTGGCCTAGCGGGATACAATGAGCAGTTCTTC
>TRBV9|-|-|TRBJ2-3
CASSVGGGHVGDTQYF
TGTGCCAGCAGCGTAGGAGGGGGACACGTTGGGGATACGCAGTATTTT
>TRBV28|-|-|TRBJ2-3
CASSSPGLTDTQYF
TGTGCCAGCAGTTCACCCGGACTAACAGATACGCAGTATTTT
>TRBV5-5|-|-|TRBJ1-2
CASSFDRYGYTF
TGTGCCAGCAGCTTCGACAGGTACGGCTACACCTTC
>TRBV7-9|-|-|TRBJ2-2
CASRRNANTGELFF
TGTGCCAGCAGGCGGAACGCGAACACCGGGGAGCTGTTTTTT
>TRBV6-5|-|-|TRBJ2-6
CASSYSGTPTANVLTF
TGTGCCAGCAGTTACTCCGGGACCCCTACCGCCAACGTCCTGACTTTC
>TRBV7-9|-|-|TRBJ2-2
CASSPQGTNTGELFF
TGTGCCAGCAGCCCCCAGGGAACGAACACCGGGGAGCTGTTTTTT
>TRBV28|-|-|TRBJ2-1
CASSFESYNEQFF
TGTGCCAGCAGTTTTGAATCCTACAATGAGCAGTTCTTC
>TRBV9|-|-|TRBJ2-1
CASSGHEVSEQFF
TGTGCCAGCAGCGGGCACGAGGTCAGTGAGCAGTTCTTC
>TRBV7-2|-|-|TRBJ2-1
CASSWGSAKPGEQFF
TGTGCCAGCAGTTGGGGGAGCGCCAAACCGGGTGAGCAGTTCTTC
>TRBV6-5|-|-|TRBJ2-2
CASSYRGTGELFF
TGTGCCAGCAGTTACAGGGGTACCGGGGAGCTGTTTTTT
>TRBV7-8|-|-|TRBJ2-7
CASSRRDADEQYF
TGTGCCAGCAGCCGGCGGGACGCGGACGAGCAGTACTTC
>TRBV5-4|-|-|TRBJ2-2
CASSSSSLPNTGELFF
TGTGCCAGCAGCTCCTCTAGCCTTCCGAACACCGGGGAGCTGTTTTTT
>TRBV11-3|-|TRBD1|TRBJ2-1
CASSSRTGTENEQFF
TGTGCCAGCAGCTCGCGTACCGGGACAGAAAATGAGCAGTTCTTC
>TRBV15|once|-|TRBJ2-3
CATSSGYSGSTDTQYF
TGTGCCACCAGCAGTGGCTACAGCGGGAGCACAGATACGCAGTATTTT
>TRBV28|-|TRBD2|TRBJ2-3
CASSTGGASGITDTQYF
TGTGCCAGCAGCACCGGTGGGGCTAGCGGAATCACAGATACGCAGTATTTT
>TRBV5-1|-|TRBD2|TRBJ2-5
CASSRRILAGQETQYF
TGCGCCAGCAGCCGGAGGATCCTAGCGGGACAAGAGACCCAGTACTTC
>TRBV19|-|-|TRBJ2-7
CASSGQGRLAYEQYF
TGTGCCAGTAGTGGACAAGGTAGATTGGCCTACGAGCAGTACTTC
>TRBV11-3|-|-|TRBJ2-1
CASSLDRGGEQFF
TGTGCCAGCAGCTTAGATCGGGGAGGTGAGCAGTTCTTC
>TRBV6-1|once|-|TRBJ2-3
CASSEGVDTQYF
TGTGCCAGCAGTGAAGGGGTAGATACGCAGTATTTT
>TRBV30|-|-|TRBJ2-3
CAWGPRGNTDTQYF
TGTGCCTGGGGTCCCCGGGGGAACACAGATACGCAGTATTTT
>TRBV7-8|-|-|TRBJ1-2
CASSLGLWTEPFRYTF
TGTGCCAGCAGCTTAGGGCTTTGGACGGAACCCTTTCGCTACACCTTC
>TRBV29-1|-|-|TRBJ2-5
CSVDGQIQETQYF
TGCAGCGTTGACGGTCAGATCCAAGAGACCCAGTACTTC
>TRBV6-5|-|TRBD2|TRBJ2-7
CASQVGLAGEQYF
TGTGCCAGTCAGGTGGGACTAGCTGGAGAGCAGTACTTC
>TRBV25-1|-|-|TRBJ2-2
CASNEGGTSTGELFF
TGTGCCAGCAACGAGGGCGGGACTTCTACCGGGGAGCTGTTTTTT
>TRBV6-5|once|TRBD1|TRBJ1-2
CASSSRTGSNYGYTF
TGTGCCAGCAGTTCACGGACAGGGAGTAACTATGGCTACACCTTC
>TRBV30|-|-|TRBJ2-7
CAWSVEGGEQYF
TGTGCCTGGAGTGTGGAGGGGGGCGAGCAGTACTTC
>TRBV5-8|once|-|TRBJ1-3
CASSLVWAPGNTIYF
TGTGCCAGCAGCTTGGTGTGGGCCCCTGGAAACACCATATATTTT